This TCR beta chain is from a study of blood T cell repertoires in COVID-19 (dated by TCRdb to about 2020). As for the study more broadly: Samples from collaborators originated in the United States, Italy and Spain and spanned both the acute and convalescent phases of COVID-19. The prospective study material was composed of cDNA or gDNA derived from T cells, B-cell-depleted T cells, or PBMCs. Deeply sampled blood TCRbeta repertoires from subjects exposed to, actively infected with, or recovered from COVID-19 were included in the dataset. The repertoires were released in a freely available public database intended as a resource for research on the immune response to SARS-CoV-2. The samples were drawn from the first 160 participants of the ongoing ImmuneRACE study and from about 1,200 subjects provided by 6 global collaborators. Sample metadata almost always included a de-identified subject ID, COVID-19 status, age in years and sex. HLA class I and class II types, where available, came from metadata supplied by the sample provider rather than from assay-based typing. Overall results and qualifications from the work: The quantity of clinical and demographic metadata differed by source and by participant and was supplied without curation.

Points on this clone: This clone's antigen is unknown. The input lacks base qualities; no much larger clone sits a single base away.

The CDR3 runs 14 residues from the cysteine to the phenylalanine. CDR3 DNA only is kept here, 42 bases in frame from base 1. A distance of 7 bases separates the germline ends of V and J, which lose 1 base and 2 bases respectively. For CDR1 and CDR2, the germline V gene lists KGHSH and LQKENI. TCRbeta CDR3 regions were amplified from genomic DNA using the immunoSEQ Assay, a bias-controlled multiplex PCR. From the authors' description of their analysis: The number of nucleated cells in each sample was estimated from the amplification of reference gene primers within the assay. To quantify the absolute abundance of each unique TCRbeta CDR3 rearrangement, sequence reads were collapsed and filtered. For each sample, productive Simpson clonality was calculated by taking the square root of Simpson's diversity index across productive rearrangements. TCRdb obtained this table from immuneACCESS and retained in-frame rearrangements with V and J assigned. These tables miss some clones; where compared with another copy, unresolved V genes account for less than half of the shortfall, and the remainder is unexplained. That table supplies the V and J calls and clone size; D and trimming were determined from the DNA. The sample contains approximately 500,000 clones, roughly 90% of them found a single time. In total, the top ten clones hold 1.8% of the sample.

Enrolling through a virtual design, the prospective study's participants ranged in age from about 18 to 100 years and lived across 24 United States geographic areas. In the prospective study, cohorts were assigned on the basis of participant-reported clinical history obtained from a screening survey and a study questionnaire. Recovered participants in ImmuneRACE Cohort 3 were defined as having two consecutive negative NP/OP PCR tests, clearance from a healthcare professional, or resolution of symptoms. In the prospective study, mobile phlebotomists collected whole blood, serum and a nasopharyngeal or oropharyngeal swab from each participant. Prospective study participants could optionally give additional blood draws and questionnaires over a roughly 2-month period. Before DNA extraction, blood samples from the prospective study were shipped at room temperature or frozen.

The receptor's source is a woman aged 40 to 50 who had recovered from COVID-19. The chain joins TRBV18 to TRBJ2-3; there is no confident call for the D gene. Sequenced: PBMCs or T cells enriched from blood (not recorded which). Here the CDR3 is given as CASSPLSTTDTQYF. Read as DNA, the sequence is TGTGCCAGCTCACCACTTTCTACCACAGATACGCAGTATTTT.